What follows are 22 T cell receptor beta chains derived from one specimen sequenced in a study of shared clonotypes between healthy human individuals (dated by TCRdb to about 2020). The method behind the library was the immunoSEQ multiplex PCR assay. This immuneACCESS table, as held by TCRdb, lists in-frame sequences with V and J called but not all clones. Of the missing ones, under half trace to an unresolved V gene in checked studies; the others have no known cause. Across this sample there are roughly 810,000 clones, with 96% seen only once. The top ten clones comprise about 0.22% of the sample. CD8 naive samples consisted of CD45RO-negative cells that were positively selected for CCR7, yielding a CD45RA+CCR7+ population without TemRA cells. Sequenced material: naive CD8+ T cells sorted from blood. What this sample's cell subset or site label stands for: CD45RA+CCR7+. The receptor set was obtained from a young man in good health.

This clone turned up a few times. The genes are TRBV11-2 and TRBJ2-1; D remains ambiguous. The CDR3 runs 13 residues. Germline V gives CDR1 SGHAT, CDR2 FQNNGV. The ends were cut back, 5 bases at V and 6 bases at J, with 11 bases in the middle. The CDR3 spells CASSLRVFNEQFF. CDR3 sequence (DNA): TGTGCCAGCAGCCTCCGGGTATTCAATGAGCAGTTCTTC.

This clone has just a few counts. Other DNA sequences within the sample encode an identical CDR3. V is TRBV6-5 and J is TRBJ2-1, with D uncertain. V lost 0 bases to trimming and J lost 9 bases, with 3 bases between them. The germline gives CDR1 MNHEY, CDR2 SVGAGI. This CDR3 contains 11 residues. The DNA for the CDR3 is TGTGCCAGCAGTTACTCCAGTGAGCAGTTCTTC. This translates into CASSYSSEQFF.

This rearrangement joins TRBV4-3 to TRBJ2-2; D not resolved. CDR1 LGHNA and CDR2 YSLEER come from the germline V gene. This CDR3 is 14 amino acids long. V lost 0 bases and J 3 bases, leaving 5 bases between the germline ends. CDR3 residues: CASSQDSDTGELFF. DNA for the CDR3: TGCGCCAGCAGCCAAGATTCCGACACCGGGGAGCTGTTTTTT.

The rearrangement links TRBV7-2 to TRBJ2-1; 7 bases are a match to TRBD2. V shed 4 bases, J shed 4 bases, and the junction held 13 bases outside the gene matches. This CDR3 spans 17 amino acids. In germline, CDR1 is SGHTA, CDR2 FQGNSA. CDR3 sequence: CASSWGRGEEVYNEQFF. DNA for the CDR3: TGTGCCAGCAGCTGGGGTCGGGGGGAAGAAGTTTACAATGAGCAGTTCTTC.

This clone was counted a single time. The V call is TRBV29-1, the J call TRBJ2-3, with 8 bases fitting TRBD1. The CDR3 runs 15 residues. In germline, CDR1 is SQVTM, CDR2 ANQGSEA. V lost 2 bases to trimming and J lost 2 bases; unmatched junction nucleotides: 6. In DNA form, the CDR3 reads TGCAGCGTTGAATCGGACAGGGAACCCACAGATACGCAGTATTTT. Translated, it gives CSVESDREPTDTQYF.

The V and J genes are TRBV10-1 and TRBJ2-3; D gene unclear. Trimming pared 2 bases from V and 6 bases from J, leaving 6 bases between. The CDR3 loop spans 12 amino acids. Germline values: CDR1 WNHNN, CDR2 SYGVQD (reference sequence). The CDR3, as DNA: TGCGCCAGCAGTGAGCTGGGGGATACGCAGTATTTT. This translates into CASSELGDTQYF.

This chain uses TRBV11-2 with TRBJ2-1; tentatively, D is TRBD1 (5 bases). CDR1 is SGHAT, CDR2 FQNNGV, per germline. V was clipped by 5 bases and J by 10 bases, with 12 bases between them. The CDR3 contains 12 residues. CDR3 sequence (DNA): TGTGCCAGCAGCCCTTACCGGACAGAGCAGTTCTTC. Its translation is CASSPYRTEQFF.

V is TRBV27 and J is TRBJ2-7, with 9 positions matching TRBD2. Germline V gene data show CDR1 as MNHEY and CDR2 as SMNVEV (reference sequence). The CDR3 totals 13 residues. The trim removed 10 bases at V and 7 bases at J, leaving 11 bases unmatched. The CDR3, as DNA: TGTGCCACCAGCAGCGGGAGGATGGGGGAGCAGTACTTC. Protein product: CATSSGRMGEQYF.

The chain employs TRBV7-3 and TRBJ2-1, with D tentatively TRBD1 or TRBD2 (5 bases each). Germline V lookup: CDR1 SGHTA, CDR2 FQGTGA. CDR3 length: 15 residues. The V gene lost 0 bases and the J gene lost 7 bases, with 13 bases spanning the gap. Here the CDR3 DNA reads TGTGCCAGCAGCTTAACACCGGGACCTATAAATGAGCAGTTCTTC. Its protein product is CASSLTPGPINEQFF.

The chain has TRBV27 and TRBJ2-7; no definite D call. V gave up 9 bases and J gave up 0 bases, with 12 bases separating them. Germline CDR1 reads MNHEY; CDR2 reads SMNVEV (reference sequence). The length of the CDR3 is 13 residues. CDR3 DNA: TGTGCCAGTTCCGGGCAAAGCTCCTACGAGCAGTACTTC. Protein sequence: CASSGQSSYEQYF.

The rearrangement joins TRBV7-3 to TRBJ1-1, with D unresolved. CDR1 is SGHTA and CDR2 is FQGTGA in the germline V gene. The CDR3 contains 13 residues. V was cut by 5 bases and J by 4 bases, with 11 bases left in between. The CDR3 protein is CASSGILGTEAFF. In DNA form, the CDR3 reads TGTGCCAGCAGCGGGATCTTAGGCACTGAAGCTTTCTTT.

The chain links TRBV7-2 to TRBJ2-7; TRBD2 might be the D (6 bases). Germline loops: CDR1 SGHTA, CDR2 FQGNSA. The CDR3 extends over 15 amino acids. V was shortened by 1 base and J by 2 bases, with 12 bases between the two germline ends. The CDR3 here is CASSLVGTGAYEQYF. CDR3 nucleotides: TGTGCCAGCAGCTTAGTAGGGACGGGAGCCTACGAGCAGTACTTC.

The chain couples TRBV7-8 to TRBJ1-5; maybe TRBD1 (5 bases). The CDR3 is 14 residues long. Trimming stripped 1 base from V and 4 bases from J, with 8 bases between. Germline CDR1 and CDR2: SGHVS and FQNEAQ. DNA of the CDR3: TGTGCCAGCAGCTTAGGGGGGGGTAATCAGCCCCAGCATTTT. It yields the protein CASSLGGGNQPQHF.

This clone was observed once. The chain's CDR3 is CASSSRQLEAFF. The DNA for the CDR3 is TGTGCCAGCAGCTCGCGGCAACTTGAAGCTTTCTTT. V usage is TRBV7-9 and J usage is TRBJ1-1, with D unclear. This CDR3 is 12 amino acids long. V was cut by 4 bases and J by 7 bases, with 10 bases left in between. The V gene's germline CDR1 is SEHNR and CDR2 FQNEAQ (reference sequence).

CDR3 region: CASSLGAEQYF. DNA for the CDR3: TGTGCCAGCAGCCTGGGGGCGGAGCAGTACTTC. This chain uses TRBV5-5 with TRBJ2-7; D may be TRBD1 (6 bases). The CDR3 has 11 amino acids. The V end lost 4 bases, the J end lost 7 bases, and 9 bases lay between the germline ends. Germline values: CDR1 SGHKS, CDR2 YYEKEE (reference sequence).

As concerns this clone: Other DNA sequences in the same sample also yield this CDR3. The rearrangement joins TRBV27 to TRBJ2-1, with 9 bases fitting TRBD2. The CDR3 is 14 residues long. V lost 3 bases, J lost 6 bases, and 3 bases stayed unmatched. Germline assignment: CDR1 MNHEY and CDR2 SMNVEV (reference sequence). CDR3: CASSFPAGGNEQFF. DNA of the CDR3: TGTGCCAGCAGTTTCCCAGCGGGAGGCAATGAGCAGTTCTTC.

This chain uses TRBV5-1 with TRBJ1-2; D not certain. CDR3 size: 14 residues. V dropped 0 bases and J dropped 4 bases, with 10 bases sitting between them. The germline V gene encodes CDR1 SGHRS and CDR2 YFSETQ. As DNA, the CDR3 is TGCGCCAGCAGCTTGGCTGGGGAGATCTATGGCTACACCTTC. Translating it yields CASSLAGEIYGYTF.

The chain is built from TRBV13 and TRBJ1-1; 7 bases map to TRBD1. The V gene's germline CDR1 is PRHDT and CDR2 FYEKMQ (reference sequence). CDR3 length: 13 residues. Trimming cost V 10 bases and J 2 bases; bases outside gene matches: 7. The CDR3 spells CATDLGGNTEAFF. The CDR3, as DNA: TGTGCCACCGACCTAGGGGGCAACACTGAAGCTTTCTTT.

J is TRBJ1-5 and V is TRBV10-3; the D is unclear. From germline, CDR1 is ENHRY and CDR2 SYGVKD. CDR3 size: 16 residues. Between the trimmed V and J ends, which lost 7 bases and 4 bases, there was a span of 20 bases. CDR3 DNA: TGTGCCATCACCGCCAATACACACCCGGCGAATCAGCCCCAGCATTTT. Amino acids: CAITANTHPANQPQHF.

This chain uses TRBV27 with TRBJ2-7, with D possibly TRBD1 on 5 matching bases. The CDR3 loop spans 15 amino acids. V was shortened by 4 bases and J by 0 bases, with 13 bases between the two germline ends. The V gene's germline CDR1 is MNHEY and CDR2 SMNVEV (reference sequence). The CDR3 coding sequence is TGTGCCAGCAGTTCCCTCGGTGACAGCTCCTACGAGCAGTACTTC. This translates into CASSSLGDSSYEQYF.

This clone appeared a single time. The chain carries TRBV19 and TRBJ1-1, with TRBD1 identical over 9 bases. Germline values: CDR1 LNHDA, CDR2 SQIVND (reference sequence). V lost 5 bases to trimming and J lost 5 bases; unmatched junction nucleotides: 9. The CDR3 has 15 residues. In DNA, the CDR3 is TGTGCCAGTAGTCTCGGGACAGGGCTCGGTACTGAAGCTTTCTTT. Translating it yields CASSLGTGLGTEAFF.

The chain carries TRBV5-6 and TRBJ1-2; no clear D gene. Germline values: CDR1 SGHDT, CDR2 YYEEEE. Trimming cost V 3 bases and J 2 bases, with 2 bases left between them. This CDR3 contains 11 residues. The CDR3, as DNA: TGTGCCAGCAGCTCGAACTATGGCTACACCTTC. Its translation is CASSSNYGYTF.